The source of this T cell receptor beta chain is a study of technical replicates of blood from a handful of donors. The data were produced by immunoSEQ multiplex PCR, yet TCRdb's version contains in-frame clones alone and is incomplete. This table holds 85,000 to 100,000 clones, 94% found once. V lost 4 bases to trimming and J lost 4 bases; unmatched junction nucleotides: 10. There are 15 residues in the CDR3. The sample was T cells isolated from PBMCs. The chain couples TRBV5-3 to TRBJ2-7, with 8 positions matching TRBD1. TRBV5-3 is an ORF for which the function is uncertain. The origin of this receptor is a human donor in good health. The DNA of the CDR3 is TGTGCCAGAAGCCTATGGGGACAGGTTTGGTACGAGCAGTACTTC. It translates to CARSLWGQVWYEQYF.